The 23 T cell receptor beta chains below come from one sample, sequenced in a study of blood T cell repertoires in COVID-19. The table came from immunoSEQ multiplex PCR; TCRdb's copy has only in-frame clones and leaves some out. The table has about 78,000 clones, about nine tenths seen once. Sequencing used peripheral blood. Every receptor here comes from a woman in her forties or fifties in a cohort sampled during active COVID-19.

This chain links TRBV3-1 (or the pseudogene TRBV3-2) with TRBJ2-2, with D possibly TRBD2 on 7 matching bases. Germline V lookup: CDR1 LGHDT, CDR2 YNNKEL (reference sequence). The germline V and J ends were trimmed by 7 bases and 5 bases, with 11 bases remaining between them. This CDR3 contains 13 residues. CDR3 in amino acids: CASTRGGTGELFF. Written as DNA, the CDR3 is TGTGCCAGCACAAGGGGGGGGACCGGGGAGCTGTTTTTT.

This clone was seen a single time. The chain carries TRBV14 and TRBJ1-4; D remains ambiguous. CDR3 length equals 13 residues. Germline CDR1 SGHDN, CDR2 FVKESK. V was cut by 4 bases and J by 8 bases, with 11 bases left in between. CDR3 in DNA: TGTGCCAGCAGCCTCCAGATGGGCGAAAAACTGTTTTTT. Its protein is CASSLQMGEKLFF. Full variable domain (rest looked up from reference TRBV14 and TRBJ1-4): EAGVTQFPSHSVIEKGQTVTLRCDPISGHDNLYWYRRVMGKEIKFLLHFVKESKQDESGMPNNRFLAERTGGTYSTLKVQPAELEDSGVYFCASSLQMGEKLFFGSGTQLSVL.

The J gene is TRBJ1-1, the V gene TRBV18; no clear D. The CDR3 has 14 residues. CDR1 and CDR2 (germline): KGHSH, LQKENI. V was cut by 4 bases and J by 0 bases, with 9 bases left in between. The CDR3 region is CASSQEGLNTEAFF. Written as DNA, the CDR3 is TGTGCCAGCTCACAGGAGGGATTGAACACTGAAGCTTTCTTT.

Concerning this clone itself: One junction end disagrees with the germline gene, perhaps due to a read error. This CDR3 reads CASSLLPGGPLNSGELFF. As DNA, the CDR3 is TGTGCCAGCAGCCTCCTCCCGGGAGGGCCTCTTAACAGCGGGGAGCTGTTTTTT. The chain links TRBV6-2 or TRBV6-3 to TRBJ2-2, with TRBD2 identical over 8 bases. The CDR3 is made up of 18 amino acids. In germline, CDR1 is MNHEY, CDR2 SVGEGT.

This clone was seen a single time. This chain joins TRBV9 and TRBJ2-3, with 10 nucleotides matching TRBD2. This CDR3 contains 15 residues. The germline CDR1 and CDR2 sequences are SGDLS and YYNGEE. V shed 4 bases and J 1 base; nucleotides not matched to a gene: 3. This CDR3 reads CASSLAGVGTDTQYF. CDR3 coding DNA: TGTGCCAGCAGCCTAGCGGGAGTTGGCACAGATACGCAGTATTTT.

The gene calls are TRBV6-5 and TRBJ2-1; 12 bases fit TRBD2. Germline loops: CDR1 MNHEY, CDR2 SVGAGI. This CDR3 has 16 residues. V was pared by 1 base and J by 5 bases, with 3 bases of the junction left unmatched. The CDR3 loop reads CASSYWASGRDNEQFF. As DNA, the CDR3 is TGTGCCAGCAGTTACTGGGCTAGCGGGAGGGACAATGAGCAGTTCTTC.

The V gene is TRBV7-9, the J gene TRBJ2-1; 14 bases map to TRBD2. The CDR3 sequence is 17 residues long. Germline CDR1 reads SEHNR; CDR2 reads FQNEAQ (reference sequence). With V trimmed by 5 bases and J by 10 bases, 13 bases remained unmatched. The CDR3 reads CASSLGSGTSGRGEQFF. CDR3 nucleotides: TGTGCCAGCAGCCTAGGATCCGGGACTAGCGGGAGAGGGGAGCAGTTCTTC.

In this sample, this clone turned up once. The CDR3: CASSDSGTSHQETQYF. CDR3 DNA: TGTGCCAGCAGTGATTCCGGGACTAGTCACCAAGAGACCCAGTACTTC. V and J are TRBV2 and TRBJ2-5, with 8 bases aligning to TRBD2. Per the germline V gene, CDR1 is SNHLY and CDR2 is FYNNEI. V shed 3 bases, J shed 0 bases, and the junction held 6 bases outside the gene matches. CDR3 size: 16 residues.

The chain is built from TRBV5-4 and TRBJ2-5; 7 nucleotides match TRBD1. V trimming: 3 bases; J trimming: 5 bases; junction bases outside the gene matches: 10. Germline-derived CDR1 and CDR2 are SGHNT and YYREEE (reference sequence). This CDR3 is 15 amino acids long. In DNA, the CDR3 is TGTGCCAGCAGCTCTAAGGTAGAAGGGGGCGAGACCCAGTACTTC. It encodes CASSSKVEGGETQYF.

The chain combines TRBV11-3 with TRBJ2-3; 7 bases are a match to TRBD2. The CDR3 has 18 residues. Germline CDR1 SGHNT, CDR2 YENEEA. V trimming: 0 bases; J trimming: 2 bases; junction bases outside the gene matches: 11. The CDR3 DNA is TGTGCCAGCAGCTTAGATGGACGGGACTACCGTGACACAGATACGCAGTATTTT. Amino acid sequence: CASSLDGRDYRDTDTQYF. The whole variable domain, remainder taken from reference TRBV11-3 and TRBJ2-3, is EAGVVQSPRYKIIEKKQPVAFWCNPISGHNTLYWYLQNLGQGPELLIRYENEEAVDDSQLPKDRFSAERLKGVDSTLKIQPAELGDSAVYLCASSLDGRDYRDTDTQYFGPGTRLTVL.

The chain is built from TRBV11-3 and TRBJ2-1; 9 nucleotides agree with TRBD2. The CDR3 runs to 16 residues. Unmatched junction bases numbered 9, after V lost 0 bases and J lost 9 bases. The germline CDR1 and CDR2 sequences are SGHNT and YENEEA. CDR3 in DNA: TGTGCCAGCAGCTTAGATCAGGCGGGAGGGGGGGGTGAGCAGTTCTTC. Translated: CASSLDQAGGGGEQFF.

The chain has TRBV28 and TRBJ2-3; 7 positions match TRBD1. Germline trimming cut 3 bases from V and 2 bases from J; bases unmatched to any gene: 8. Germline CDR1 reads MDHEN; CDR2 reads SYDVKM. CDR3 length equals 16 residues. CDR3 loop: CASSFVTGTLTDTQYF. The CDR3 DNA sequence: TGTGCCAGCAGTTTCGTGACAGGGACCCTCACAGATACGCAGTATTTT. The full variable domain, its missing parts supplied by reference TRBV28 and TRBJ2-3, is DVKVTQSSRYLVKRTGEKVFLECVQDMDHENMFWYRQDPGLGLRLIYFSYDVKMKEKGDIPEGYSVSREKKERFSLILESASTNQTSMYLCASSFVTGTLTDTQYFGPGTRLTVL.

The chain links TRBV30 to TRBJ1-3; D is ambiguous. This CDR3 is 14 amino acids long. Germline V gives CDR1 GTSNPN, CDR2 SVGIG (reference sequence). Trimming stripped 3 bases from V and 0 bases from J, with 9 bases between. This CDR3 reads CAWRQTNSGNTIYF. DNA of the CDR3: TGTGCCTGGAGACAGACCAACTCTGGAAACACCATATATTTT.

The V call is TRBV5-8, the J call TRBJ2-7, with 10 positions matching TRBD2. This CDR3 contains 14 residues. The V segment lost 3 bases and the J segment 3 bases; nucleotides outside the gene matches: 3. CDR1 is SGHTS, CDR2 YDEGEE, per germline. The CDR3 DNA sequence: TGTGCCAGCAGCTCAGGACTAGCGGTCTACGAGCAGTACTTC. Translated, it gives CASSSGLAVYEQYF.

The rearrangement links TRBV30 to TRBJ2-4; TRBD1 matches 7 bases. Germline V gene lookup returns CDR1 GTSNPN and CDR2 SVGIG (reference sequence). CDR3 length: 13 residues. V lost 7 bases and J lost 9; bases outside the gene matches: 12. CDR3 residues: CALTSQDRSIQYF. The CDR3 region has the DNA TGTGCCTTAACGTCCCAGGACAGGTCCATTCAGTACTTC.

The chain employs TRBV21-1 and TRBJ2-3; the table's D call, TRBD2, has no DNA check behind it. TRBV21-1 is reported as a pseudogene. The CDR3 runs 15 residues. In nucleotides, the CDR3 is TGTGCCAGCTCCCCCCCATACTACTTCACAGATACGCAGTATTTT. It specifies CASSPPYYFTDTQYF.

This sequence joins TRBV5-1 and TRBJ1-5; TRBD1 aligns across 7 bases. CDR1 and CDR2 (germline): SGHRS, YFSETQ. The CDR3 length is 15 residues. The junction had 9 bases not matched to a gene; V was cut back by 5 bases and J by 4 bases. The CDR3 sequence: CASREGTEPNQPQHF. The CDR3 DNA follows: TGCGCCAGCAGGGAGGGGACAGAACCAAATCAGCCCCAGCATTTT.

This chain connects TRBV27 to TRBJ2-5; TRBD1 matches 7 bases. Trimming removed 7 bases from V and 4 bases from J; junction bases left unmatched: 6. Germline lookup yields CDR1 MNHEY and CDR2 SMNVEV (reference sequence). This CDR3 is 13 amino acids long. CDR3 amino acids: CASKTGAAETQYF. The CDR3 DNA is TGTGCCAGCAAAACAGGGGCAGCAGAGACCCAGTACTTC.

The CDR3 loop is CASSLGRDSSYNEQFF. CDR3 DNA sequence: TGTGCCAGCAGTTTAGGTCGTGACAGCTCATACAATGAGCAGTTCTTC. The chain is built from TRBV27 and TRBJ2-1; tentatively, D is TRBD1 (5 bases). Between the trimmed V and J ends, which lost 2 bases and 4 bases, there was a span of 15 bases. Germline values: CDR1 MNHEY, CDR2 SMNVEV (reference sequence). The CDR3 extends over 16 amino acids.

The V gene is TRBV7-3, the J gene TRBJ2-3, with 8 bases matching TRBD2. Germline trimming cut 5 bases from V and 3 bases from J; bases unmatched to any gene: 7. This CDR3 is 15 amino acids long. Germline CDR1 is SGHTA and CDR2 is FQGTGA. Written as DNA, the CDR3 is TGTGCCAGCAGCGATGGAGCGGGAGTAACAGATACGCAGTATTTT. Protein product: CASSDGAGVTDTQYF.

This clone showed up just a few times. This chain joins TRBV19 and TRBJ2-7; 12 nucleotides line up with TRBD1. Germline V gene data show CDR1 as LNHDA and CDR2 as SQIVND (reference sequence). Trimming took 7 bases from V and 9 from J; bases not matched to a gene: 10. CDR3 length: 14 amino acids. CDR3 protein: CASNTGTGGNVQYF. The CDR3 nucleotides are TGTGCCAGTAACACCGGGACAGGGGGCAACGTGCAGTACTTC.

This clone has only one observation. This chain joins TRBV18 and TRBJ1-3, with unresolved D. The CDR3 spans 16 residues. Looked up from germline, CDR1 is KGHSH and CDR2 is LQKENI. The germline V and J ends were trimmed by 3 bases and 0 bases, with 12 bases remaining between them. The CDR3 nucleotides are TGTGCCAGCTCACCGAATTTGGGGAGCTCTGGAAACACCATATATTTT. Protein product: CASSPNLGSSGNTIYF. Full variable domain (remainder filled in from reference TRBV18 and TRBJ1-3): NAGVMQNPRHLVRRRGQEARLRCSPMKGHSHVYWYRQLPEEGLKFMVYLQKENIIDESGMPKERFSAEFPKEGPSILRIQQVVRGDSAAYFCASSPNLGSSGNTIYFGEGSWLTVV.

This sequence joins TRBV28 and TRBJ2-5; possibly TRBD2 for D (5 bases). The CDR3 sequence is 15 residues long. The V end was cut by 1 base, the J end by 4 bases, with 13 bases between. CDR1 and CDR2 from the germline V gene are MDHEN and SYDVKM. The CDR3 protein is CASSLSSGTIETQYF. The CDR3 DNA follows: TGTGCCAGCAGTTTATCAAGCGGAACTATAGAGACCCAGTACTTC.